These T cell receptor beta chains were read from a single sample in a study of T cells expressing NK-cell markers. For each CDR3 protein, TCRdb gives one entry from its re-call of the 5' RACE reads, without DNA. Here the sample table reports 440,000 or so distinct CDR3 sequences. Specimen: blood T cells: a sorted CD56 or NKG2C T cell subset, CD4+ or CD8+ T cells, or bulk PBMC T cells (not recorded which). The source is a woman aged 18 to 69 in good health. CDR3s include the opening cysteine and the closing phenylalanine or tryptophan. The order of the fields is J gene, V gene, CDR3 protein.

TRBJ2-1 TRBV5-1 CASSETGGDYNEQFF
TRBJ2-1 TRBV15 CATSRNQGEGNEQFF
TRBJ2-1 TRBV10-3 CAIKDGTQYNEQFF
TRBJ1-1 TRBV20-1 CSAPRARGNTEAFF
TRBJ2-7 TRBV7-9 CASSSPLSYEQYF
TRBJ2-1 TRBV24-1 CATSSRIAGDYNEQFF
TRBJ1-5 TRBV7-9 CASSLGDLGPQHF
TRBJ2-7 TRBV7-9 CASSSVGGGRLNEQYF
TRBJ2-1 TRBV3-1 CASSHTSGKLYNEQFF
TRBJ1-4 TRBV7-2 CASSLGPGEYEKLFF
TRBJ1-2 TRBV6-5 CASSYSHKGGSVNYGYTF
TRBJ1-5 TRBV10-2 CASSEGSGTGGPQHF
TRBJ2-5 TRBV1 CTSSPPHRAGQETQYF
TRBJ2-2 TRBV5-1 CASSLEDGTANTGELFF
TRBJ2-3 TRBV6-4 CASSDSQDTDTQYF
TRBJ2-1 TRBV23-1 CASSRLIGTSVLSYNEQFF
TRBJ1-5 TRBV9 CASSAKDNQPQHF
TRBJ1-4 TRBV11-1 CASSSRQGGEKLFF
TRBJ1-6 TRBV14 CASSQGQGRSPLHF
TRBJ2-5 TRBV3-1 CASSQRREEETQYF
TRBJ2-1 TRBV12-3/TRBV12-4 CASRSRQPGQSNEQFF
TRBJ1-2 TRBV29-1 CSVEEGGLSYGYTF
TRBJ2-3 TRBV5-1 CASSRIGSSVGSDTQYF
TRBJ2-2 TRBV5-1 CASSSGTRNTGELFF
TRBJ2-5 TRBV6-1 CASSPRDSTWETQYF
TRBJ1-2 TRBV12-3/TRBV12-4 CASSSDYGYTF
TRBJ1-3 TRBV27 CASTPSLSGNTIYF
TRBJ2-2 TRBV7-8 CASSSIAGNTGELFF
TRBJ1-1 TRBV5-1 CASSLGDIFTEAFF
TRBJ2-3 TRBV7-9 CASSVPSPRGRADTQYF
TRBJ1-3 TRBV7-8 CGLGFSGNTIYF
TRBJ2-7 TRBV5-1 CASSLAGTANSYEQYF
TRBJ2-6 TRBV11-2 CASSLVGGLPSGANVLTF
TRBJ2-5 TRBV7-3 CASSPLTGGPLETQYF
TRBJ2-1 TRBV7-2 CASSLGRGEQFF
TRBJ2-5 TRBV27 CASSSRTGGPRAQYF
TRBJ2-2 TRBV5-1 CASRGSEHSTGELFF
TRBJ1-1 TRBV7-7 CASSPTGGLTEAFF
TRBJ1-1 TRBV7-2 CASTTMWGKMNTEAFF
TRBJ2-7 TRBV27 CASSPRGGGSLEQYF
TRBJ2-5 TRBV3-1 CASSQGTSGIAETQYF
TRBJ2-7 TRBV2 CASSPGTAFYEQYF
TRBJ2-7 TRBV5-8 CASSSLAKYEQYF
TRBJ2-1 TRBV15 CATSRAVGRGLSYNEQFF
TRBJ2-3 TRBV7-2 CASRRDRTDTQYF
TRBJ2-2 TRBV7-9 CASRGERQRSNTGELFF
TRBJ2-7 TRBV20-1 CSVTTGASGPYEQYF
TRBJ2-1 TRBV12-3/TRBV12-4 CASRLAGGPHEQFF
TRBJ2-4 TRBV20-1 CSARDSGRAHIQYF
TRBJ2-5 TRBV3-1 CASSQDATIQETQYF
TRBJ1-2 TRBV28 CASSLPGTGINYGYTF
TRBJ1-1 TRBV11-2 CASSLVRVGTEAFF
TRBJ2-4 TRBV29-1 CSVERQGSAKNIQYF
TRBJ2-2 TRBV7-2 CASSLALEDGELFF
TRBJ1-6 TRBV7-3 CASSSGLGGSPLHF
TRBJ1-3 TRBV28 CASSLPFPGRSGNTIYF
TRBJ1-2 TRBV5-1 CASSLFISVEANYGYTF